These T cell receptor beta chains were read from a single sample in a study of blood T cell repertoires in COVID-19. The data were produced by immunoSEQ multiplex PCR, yet TCRdb's version contains in-frame clones alone and is incomplete. Counted here are about 210,000 clones, approximately 89% occurring once; the ten biggest clones make up about 5%. The specimen sequenced was peripheral blood. Source of these receptors: a woman aged 40 to 50 with acute or convalescent COVID-19. Both conserved end residues are trimmed from each CDR3.

CDR3aa	v_gene	j_gene
ASSQSVAVNGEKLF	TRBV13	TRBJ1-4
ASRSGGIYGYT	TRBV2	TRBJ1-2
ASRPGFSNEKLF	TRBV2	TRBJ1-4
ASSSDRGNGYT	TRBV9	TRBJ1-2
ASSYGRGATQY	TRBV6-5	TRBJ2-5
ASRRETDGYT	TRBV6-5	TRBJ1-2
ASTPGEGANYGYT	TRBV21-1	TRBJ1-2
ASSQGPGGLADTQY	TRBV14	TRBJ2-3
ASSQDYGDGYGYT	TRBV4-1	TRBJ1-2
ASSPGLSNEKLF	TRBV19	TRBJ1-4
AIRGTSGGKETQY	TRBV10-3	TRBJ2-5
ASTPGGTYGYT	TRBV2	TRBJ1-2
ASSQGQGGTGSPLH	TRBV4-1	TRBJ1-6
ASSLGTPNTGELF	TRBV5-1	TRBJ2-2
ASGRRRTEAF	TRBV3-1/TRBV3-2	TRBJ1-1
ASSQDLVGGGAYGYT	TRBV4-1	TRBJ1-2
ASSRGNTGELF	TRBV7-9	TRBJ2-2
ASSRGGENTEAF	TRBV19	TRBJ1-1
ASSRQQGANTIY	TRBV5-6	TRBJ1-3
AWSSRANYGYT	TRBV30	TRBJ1-2
ASSRQGPIANYGYT	TRBV27	TRBJ1-2
SVLTGLAKNIQY	TRBV29-1	TRBJ2-4
SVGPRGLTDTQY	TRBV29-1	TRBJ2-3
ASRRETGYNEKLF	TRBV2	TRBJ1-4
ASSLSTGNTEAF	TRBV7-8	TRBJ1-1
ASSEKGQYNSPLH	TRBV2	TRBJ1-6
ASSSGTANTEAF	TRBV11-2	TRBJ1-1
ASSALGGDIPNTGELF	TRBV9	TRBJ2-2
ASSLVGVNTGELF	TRBV5-4	TRBJ2-2
ASSVMLQVYTEAF	TRBV28	TRBJ1-1
ASSPTRDSEAF	TRBV7-3	TRBJ1-1
ASSPAGQGGYNEQF	TRBV9	TRBJ2-1
ASSQAAIGLAGSTDTQY	TRBV4-1	TRBJ2-3
ASRPRGLSTDTQY	TRBV6-5	TRBJ2-3
ASSKQGNTEAF	TRBV18	TRBJ1-1
ASSLTGAGGPDEQF	TRBV7-3	TRBJ2-1
ASRQGPNTEAF	TRBV6-5	TRBJ1-1